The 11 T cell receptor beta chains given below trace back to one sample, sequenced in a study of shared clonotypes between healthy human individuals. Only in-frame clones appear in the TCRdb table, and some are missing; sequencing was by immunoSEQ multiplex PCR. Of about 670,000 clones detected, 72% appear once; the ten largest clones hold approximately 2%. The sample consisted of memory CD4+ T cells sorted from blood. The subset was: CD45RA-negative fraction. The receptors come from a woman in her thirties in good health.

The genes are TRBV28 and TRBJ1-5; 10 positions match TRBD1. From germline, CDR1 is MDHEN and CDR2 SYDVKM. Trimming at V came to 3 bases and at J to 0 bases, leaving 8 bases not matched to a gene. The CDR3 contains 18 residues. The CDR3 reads CASSFLKGQGNSNQPQHF. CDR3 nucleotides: TGTGCCAGCAGTTTCCTTAAGGGACAGGGGAATAGCAATCAGCCCCAGCATTTT.

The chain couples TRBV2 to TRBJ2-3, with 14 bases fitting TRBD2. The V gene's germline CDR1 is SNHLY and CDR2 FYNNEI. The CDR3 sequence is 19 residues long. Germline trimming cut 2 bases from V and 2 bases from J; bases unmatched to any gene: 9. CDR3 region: CASSELGTSGRMFTDTQYF. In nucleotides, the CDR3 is TGTGCCAGCAGTGAACTCGGGACTAGCGGGAGAATGTTCACAGATACGCAGTATTTT. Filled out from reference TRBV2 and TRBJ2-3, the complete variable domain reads EPEVTQTPSHQVTQMGQEVILRCVPISNHLYFYWYRQILGQKVEFLVSFYNNEISEKSEIFDDQFSVERPDGSNFTLKIRSTKLEDSAMYFCASSELGTSGRMFTDTQYFGPGTRLTVL.

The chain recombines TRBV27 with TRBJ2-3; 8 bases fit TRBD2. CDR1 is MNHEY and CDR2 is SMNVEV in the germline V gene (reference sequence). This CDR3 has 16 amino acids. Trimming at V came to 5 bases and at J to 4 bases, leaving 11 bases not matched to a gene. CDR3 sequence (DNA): TGTGCCAGCAGTCCTCCGGGACTAGGATTTCCAGATACGCAGTATTTT. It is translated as CASSPPGLGFPDTQYF.

The CDR3 here is CASSRPGLAASGANVLTF. Here the CDR3 DNA reads TGTGCCAGTAGTAGACCGGGACTAGCGGCCTCTGGGGCCAACGTCCTGACTTTC. The chain links TRBV19 to TRBJ2-6, with 11 bases identical to TRBD2. This CDR3 has 18 amino acids. Germline values: CDR1 LNHDA, CDR2 SQIVND (reference sequence). The V and J ends lost 4 bases and 0 bases, in that order; junction bases with no gene match: 5.

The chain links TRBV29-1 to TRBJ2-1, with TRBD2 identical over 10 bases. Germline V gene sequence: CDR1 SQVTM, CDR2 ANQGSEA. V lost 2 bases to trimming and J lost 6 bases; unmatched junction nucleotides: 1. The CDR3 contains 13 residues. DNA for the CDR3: TGCAGCGTTGAACGGACTAGCGGCAATGAGCAGTTCTTC. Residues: CSVERTSGNEQFF.

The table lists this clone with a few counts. In DNA form, the CDR3 reads TGTGCCAGCTCACCAAGGAGTGGGAGCCTCTACGAGCAGTACTTC. This gives the protein CASSPRSGSLYEQYF. This rearrangement joins TRBV18 to TRBJ2-7; the D gene is possibly TRBD2 (5 bases). This CDR3 has 15 residues. V was trimmed by 2 bases and J by 3 bases, leaving 14 bases between them. Germline CDR1 is KGHSH and CDR2 is LQKENI.

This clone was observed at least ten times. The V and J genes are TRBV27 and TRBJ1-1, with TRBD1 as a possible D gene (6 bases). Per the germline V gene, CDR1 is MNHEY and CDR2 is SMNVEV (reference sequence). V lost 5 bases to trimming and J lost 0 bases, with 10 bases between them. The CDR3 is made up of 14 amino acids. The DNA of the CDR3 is TGTGCCAGCAGTCCGGACAGACTGAACACTGAAGCTTTCTTT. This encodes CASSPDRLNTEAFF.

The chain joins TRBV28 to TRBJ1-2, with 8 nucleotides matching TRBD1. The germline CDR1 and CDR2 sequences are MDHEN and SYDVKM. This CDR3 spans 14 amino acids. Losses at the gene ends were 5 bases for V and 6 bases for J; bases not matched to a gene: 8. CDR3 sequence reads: CASSGPTGVDGYTF. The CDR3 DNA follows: TGTGCCAGCAGTGGCCCGACAGGGGTGGATGGCTACACCTTC.

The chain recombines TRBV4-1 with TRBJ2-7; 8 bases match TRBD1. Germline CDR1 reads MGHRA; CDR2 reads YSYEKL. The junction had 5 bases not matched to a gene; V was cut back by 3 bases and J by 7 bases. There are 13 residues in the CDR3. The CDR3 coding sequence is TGCGCCAGCAGCCATGACAGGGGTTGGGAGCAGTACTTC. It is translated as CASSHDRGWEQYF.

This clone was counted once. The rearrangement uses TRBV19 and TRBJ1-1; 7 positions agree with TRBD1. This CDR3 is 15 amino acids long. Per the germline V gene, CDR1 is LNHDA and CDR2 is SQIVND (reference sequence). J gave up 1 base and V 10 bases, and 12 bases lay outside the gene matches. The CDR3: CATIPRGTANTEAFF. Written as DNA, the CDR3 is TGTGCCACTATCCCCCGGGGGACAGCGAACACTGAAGCTTTCTTT.

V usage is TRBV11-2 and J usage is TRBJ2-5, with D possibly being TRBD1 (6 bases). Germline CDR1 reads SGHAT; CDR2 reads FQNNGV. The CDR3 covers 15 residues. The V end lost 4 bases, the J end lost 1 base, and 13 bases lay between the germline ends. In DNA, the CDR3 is TGTGCCAGCAGCTCCCATAAAGGGGGCCAAGAGACCCAGTACTTC. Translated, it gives CASSSHKGGQETQYF.